The 3 T cell receptor beta chains below were found in one sample sequenced in a study of T cell responses to AZD1222 COVID-19 vaccine. Produced via immunoSEQ multiplex PCR; TCRdb's table is partial and in-frame only. In the table there are some 120,000 clones, roughly 89% of which are singletons. The sequenced sample was peripheral blood, obtained on day 0 of MenACWY control vaccination. The receptor source for this set is an adult in good health.

In this sample, this clone turned up a few times. The CDR3 spells CASSLTGPGELFF. CDR3 sequence (DNA): TGTGCCAGCAGCTTAACAGGGCCCGGGGAGCTGTTTTTT. The genes are TRBV11-3 and TRBJ2-2; D is perhaps TRBD1 (6 bases). Germline V gene data show CDR1 as SGHNT and CDR2 as YENEEA. This CDR3 has 13 amino acids. V was clipped by 2 bases and J by 6 bases, with 7 bases between them.

The genes are TRBV12-3 or TRBV12-4 and TRBJ1-1; 8 nucleotides align to TRBD1. The CDR3 is 12 amino acids. V shed 6 bases and J 8 bases; nucleotides not matched to a gene: 5. The CDR3 spells CASRFRDREAFF. In nucleotides, the CDR3 is TGTGCCAGCAGGTTTAGGGACAGGGAAGCTTTCTTT.

This clone is a singleton in its sample. The DNA of the CDR3 is TGTGCCAGCAGCTCAAAGTTTAGGGCAGGGGTTACCTACGAGCAGTACTTC. It yields the protein CASSSKFRAGVTYEQYF. The chain employs TRBV21-1 and TRBJ2-7; the listed D gene, TRBD1, was not tested against the DNA. TRBV21-1 is an annotated pseudogene. The CDR3 consists of 17 residues.